This record looks at one T cell receptor (beta chain) sequence and its context. Profiling relied on immunoSEQ multiplex PCR, and the TCRdb table lists in-frame clones only, not all of them. The table includes about 120,000 clones, about 90% detected once. This sample is part of a study of control samples from healthy donors and cancer patients. The germline V gene encodes CDR1 MNHEY and CDR2 SVGEGT. CDR3 size: 15 residues. V was pared by 4 bases and J by 10 bases, with 9 bases of the junction left unmatched. Source material: blood. The source of this sequence is a man in his fifties or sixties in good health. The genes are TRBV6-2 or TRBV6-3 and TRBJ2-1; 11 bases line up with TRBD2. CDR3 loop: CASSSRLAGGHEQFF. In nucleotides, the CDR3 is TGTGCCAGCAGTTCCCGATTAGCGGGGGGGCACGAGCAGTTCTTC.